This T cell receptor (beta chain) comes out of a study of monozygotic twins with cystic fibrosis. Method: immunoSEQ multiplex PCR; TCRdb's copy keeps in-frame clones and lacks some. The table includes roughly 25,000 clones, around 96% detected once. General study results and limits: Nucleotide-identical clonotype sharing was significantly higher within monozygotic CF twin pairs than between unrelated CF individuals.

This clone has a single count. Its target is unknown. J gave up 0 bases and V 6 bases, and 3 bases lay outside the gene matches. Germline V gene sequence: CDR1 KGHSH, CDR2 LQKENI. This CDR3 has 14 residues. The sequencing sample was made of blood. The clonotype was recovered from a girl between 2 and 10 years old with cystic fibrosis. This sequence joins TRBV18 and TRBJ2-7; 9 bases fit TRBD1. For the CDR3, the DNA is TGTGCCAGCTCTCTGGGACAGGGCTCCTACGAGCAGTACTTC. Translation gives CASSLGQGSYEQYF.